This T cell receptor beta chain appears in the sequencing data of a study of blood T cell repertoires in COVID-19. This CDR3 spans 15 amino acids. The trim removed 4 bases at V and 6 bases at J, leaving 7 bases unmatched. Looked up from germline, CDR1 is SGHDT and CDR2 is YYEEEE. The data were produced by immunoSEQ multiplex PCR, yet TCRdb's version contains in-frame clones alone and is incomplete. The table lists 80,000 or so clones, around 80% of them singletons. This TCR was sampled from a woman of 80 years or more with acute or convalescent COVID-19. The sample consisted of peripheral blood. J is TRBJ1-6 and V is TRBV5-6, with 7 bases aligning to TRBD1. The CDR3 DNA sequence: TGTGCCAGCAGCACCCCGACAGGGCTTAATTCACCCCTCCACTTT. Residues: CASSTPTGLNSPLHF. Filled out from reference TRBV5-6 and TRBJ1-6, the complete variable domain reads DAGVTQSPTHLIKTRGQQVTLRCSPKSGHDTVSWYQQALGQGPQFIFQYYEEEERQRGNFPDRFSGHQFPNYSSELNVNALLLGDSALYLCASSTPTGLNSPLHFGNGTRLTVT.